The source of this TCR beta chain is a study of blood T cell repertoires in COVID-19. Study background: The United States, Italy and Spain provided the acute and convalescent COVID-19 samples. Nucleic acid was either cDNA or gDNA, and it came from T cells, B-cell-depleted T cells, or PBMCs.

Seattle patients were enrolled while actively infected and followed longitudinally. Study processing details: Researchers report that nucleated cell counts were estimated from reference gene primer amplification. Sequencing used immunoSEQ multiplex PCR; TCRdb keeps in-frame clones, though not all of them. D and trimming were read from the DNA, whereas the V and J calls and clone size are those reported in that table. The top ten clones hold roughly 2.3% of a sample with around 290,000 clones, 90% to 95% of them seen once. The germline V gene has CDR1 SGHNT and CDR2 YYREEE (reference sequence). V lost 0 bases, J lost 5 bases, and 6 bases lay in between. The CDR3 runs to 12 residues.

Sequenced: peripheral blood. This TCR came from a woman younger than 45 with COVID-19, enrolled during active disease. The chain uses TRBV5-4 and TRBJ2-7; D not resolved. CDR3: CASSLVGNEQYF. CDR3 nucleotides: TGTGCCAGCAGCTTGGTTGGCAACGAGCAGTACTTC. Full variable domain (missing parts from reference TRBV5-4 and TRBJ2-7): ETGVTQSPTHLIKTRGQQVTLRCSSQSGHNTVSWYQQALGQGPQFIFQYYREEENGRGNFPPRFSGLQFPNYSSELNVNALELDDSALYLCASSLVGNEQYFGPGTRLTVT.